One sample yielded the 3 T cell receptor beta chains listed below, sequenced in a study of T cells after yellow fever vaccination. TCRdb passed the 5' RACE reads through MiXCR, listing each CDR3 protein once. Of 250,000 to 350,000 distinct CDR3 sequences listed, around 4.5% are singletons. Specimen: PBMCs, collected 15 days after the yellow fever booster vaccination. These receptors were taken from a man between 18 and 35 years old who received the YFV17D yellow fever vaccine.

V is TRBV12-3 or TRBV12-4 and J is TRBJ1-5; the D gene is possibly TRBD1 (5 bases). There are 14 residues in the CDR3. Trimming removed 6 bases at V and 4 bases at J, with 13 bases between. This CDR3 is CASSPQGENQPQHF. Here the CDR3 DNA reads TGTGCCAGCAGCCCCCAGGGTGAGAATCAGCCCCAGCATTTT.

CDR3 loop: CATSSKPILNTEAFF. The CDR3 bases are TGTGCCACCAGCTCCAAGCCTATCCTGAACACTGAAGCTTTCTTT. This chain links TRBV15 with TRBJ1-1; D ambiguous. The CDR3 runs to 15 residues. Per germline, CDR1 LNHNV and CDR2 YYDKDF (reference sequence). Trimming cost V 5 bases and J 0 bases, with 13 bases left between them.

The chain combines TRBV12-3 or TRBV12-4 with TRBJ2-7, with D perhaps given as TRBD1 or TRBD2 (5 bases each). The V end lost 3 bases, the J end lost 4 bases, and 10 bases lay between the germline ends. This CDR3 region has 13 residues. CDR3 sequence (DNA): TGTGCCAGCAGTTTGAGGGGTGGGTACGAGCAGTACGTC. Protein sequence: CASSLRGGYEQYV.